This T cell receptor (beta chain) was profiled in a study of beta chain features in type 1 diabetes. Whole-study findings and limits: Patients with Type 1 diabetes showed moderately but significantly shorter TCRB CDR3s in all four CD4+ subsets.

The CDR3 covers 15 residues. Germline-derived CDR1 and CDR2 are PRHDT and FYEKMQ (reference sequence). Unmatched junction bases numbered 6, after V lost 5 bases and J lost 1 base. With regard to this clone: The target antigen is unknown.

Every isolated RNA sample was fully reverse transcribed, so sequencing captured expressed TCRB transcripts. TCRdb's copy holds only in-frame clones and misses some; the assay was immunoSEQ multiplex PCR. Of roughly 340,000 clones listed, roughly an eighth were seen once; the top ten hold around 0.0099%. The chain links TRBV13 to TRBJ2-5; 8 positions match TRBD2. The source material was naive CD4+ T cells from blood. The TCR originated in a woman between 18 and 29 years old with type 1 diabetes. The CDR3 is CASSPRGGFQETQYF. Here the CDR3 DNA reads TGTGCCAGCAGCCCCCGCGGGGGGTTCCAAGAGACCCAGTACTTC.